What follows are 11 T cell receptor beta chains derived from one specimen sequenced in a study of blood T cell repertoires in COVID-19. Sequencing used immunoSEQ multiplex PCR; TCRdb keeps in-frame clones, though not all of them. The data show about 73,000 clones, 82% seen once. Sequences were obtained from peripheral blood. The receptors here all came from a woman aged 60 to 75 with acute or convalescent COVID-19.

This clone was counted a few times. The V and J genes are TRBV19 and TRBJ2-7; D is unresolved. Deletions cut 3 bases from V and 5 bases from J, with 8 bases between. Germline V CDR1 and CDR2: LNHDA, SQIVND (reference sequence). The CDR3 is 12 amino acids. The CDR3 protein is CASSISTNEQYF. DNA of the CDR3: TGTGCCAGTAGTATCAGTACGAACGAGCAGTACTTC.

The rearrangement joins TRBV3-1 (or the pseudogene TRBV3-2) to TRBJ2-2; tentative D call: TRBD1 (5 bases). Germline CDR1 LGHDT, CDR2 YNNKEL (reference sequence). The CDR3 runs to 14 residues. V lost 7 bases and J lost 0, with 9 bases in between. CDR3 DNA: TGTGCCAGCACGGCAGGGTCGAACACCGGGGAGCTGTTTTTT. Translation: CASTAGSNTGELFF.

The chain joins TRBV6-5 to TRBJ2-7, with D perhaps matching TRBD1 (6 bases). Trimming took off 2 bases at V and 2 bases at J, with 13 bases between the two ends. CDR1 and CDR2 (germline): MNHEY, SVGAGI. The CDR3 is 15 residues long. The CDR3 region is CASSYAGDGPYEQYF. CDR3 nucleotides: TGTGCCAGCAGTTACGCAGGGGATGGGCCCTACGAGCAGTACTTC.

CDR3 sequence: CASSPGTGFGEQYF. The CDR3 nucleotides are TGTGCCAGCAGCCCCGGGACAGGGTTTGGCGAGCAGTACTTC. The genes are TRBV3-1 (or the pseudogene TRBV3-2) and TRBJ2-7; 9 nucleotides align to TRBD1. V lost 4 bases and J lost 6; bases outside the gene matches: 7. CDR3 length: 14 amino acids. CDR1 LGHDT and CDR2 YNNKEL come from the germline V gene (reference sequence).

This sequence joins TRBV9 and TRBJ2-3, with 9 bases that match TRBD2. The CDR3 loop spans 15 amino acids. V dropped 9 bases and J dropped 2; count of bases not matched to a gene: 10. Germline V gives CDR1 SGDLS, CDR2 YYNGEE. The CDR3 protein is CATARTSANTDTQYF. The CDR3 DNA reads as TGTGCCACGGCGCGGACTAGCGCTAACACAGATACGCAGTATTTT.

The chain has TRBV28 and TRBJ1-2; weak D call: TRBD1 (6 bases). The CDR3 contains 15 residues. CDR1 and CDR2 from the germline V gene are MDHEN and SYDVKM. V gave up 6 bases and J gave up 7 bases, with 21 bases separating them. The CDR3 region is CASSLQGGQRSGYTF. CDR3 sequence (DNA): TGTGCCAGCAGCCTTCAGGGCGGACAGCGGAGTGGCTACACCTTC.

This clone was seen only a few times. The V gene is TRBV6-6, the J gene TRBJ2-7; the match to TRBD2 covers 10 bases. The CDR3 contains 15 residues. The V gene end was trimmed by 4 bases and the J gene end by 4 bases; junction bases not matched to a gene: 7. Looked up from germline, CDR1 is MNHNY and CDR2 is SVGAGI (reference sequence). In nucleotides, the CDR3 is TGTGCCAGCAGTTCCCCAGCGGGAGGGCCGTACGAGCAGTACTTC. This translates into CASSSPAGGPYEQYF.

V usage is TRBV20-1 and J usage is TRBJ1-1; 9 positions agree with TRBD1. Germline trimming cut 3 bases from V and 4 bases from J; bases unmatched to any gene: 3. Germline V gives CDR1 DFQATT, CDR2 SNEGSKA (reference sequence). CDR3 size: 13 residues. The CDR3 DNA reads as TGCAGTGCTAGTCGACAGGGGGGCACTGAAGCTTTCTTT. Protein sequence: CSASRQGGTEAFF.

V usage is TRBV3-1 (or the pseudogene TRBV3-2) and J usage is TRBJ1-6, with a possible D match to TRBD1 (6 bases). V was cut by 5 bases and J by 10 bases, with 15 bases left in between. The CDR3 covers 14 residues. Germline V CDR1 and CDR2: LGHDT, YNNKEL (reference sequence). CDR3 protein: CASSSGRGGSPLHF. The CDR3 DNA follows: TGTGCCAGCAGCTCAGGCAGGGGAGGGTCACCCCTCCACTTT.

V usage is TRBV18 and J usage is TRBJ1-1, with D maybe TRBD1 (6 bases). Trimming left V 3 bases short and J 5 bases short, with 19 bases between. CDR3 length equals 16 residues. From germline, CDR1 is KGHSH and CDR2 LQKENI. The CDR3 DNA is TGTGCCAGCTCACCTACCGGGTCAGGGGCTGGGACTGAAGCTTTCTTT. This encodes CASSPTGSGAGTEAFF. Full variable domain (rest looked up from reference TRBV18 and TRBJ1-1): NAGVMQNPRHLVRRRGQEARLRCSPMKGHSHVYWYRQLPEEGLKFMVYLQKENIIDESGMPKERFSAEFPKEGPSILRIQQVVRGDSAAYFCASSPTGSGAGTEAFFGQGTRLTVV.

This chain links TRBV29-1 with TRBJ1-1, with 7 bases lining up with TRBD1. Germline lookup yields CDR1 SQVTM and CDR2 ANQGSEA. Trimming took 6 bases from V and 0 from J; bases not matched to a gene: 13. The CDR3 totals 16 residues. CDR3 in amino acids: CSVATPGTALNTEAFF. The DNA of the CDR3 is TGCAGCGTAGCTACTCCTGGGACAGCCCTGAACACTGAAGCTTTCTTT.